Below, 3 T cell receptor beta chains from the same sample are listed, as sequenced in a study of radiation and T cells in renal cell carcinoma. The data were produced by immunoSEQ multiplex PCR, yet TCRdb's version contains in-frame clones alone and is incomplete. This table holds some 120,000 clones, 65% to 85% found once. Time point meaning: blood 2 weeks post-SBRT. Treatment here: 15 Gy SBRT to primary tumor, nephrectomy 4 weeks later. The sample in question was blood, obtained from a patient whose treatment included radiotherapy and nephrectomy. These receptors came from a man between 50 and 59 years old with renal cell carcinoma.

The chain employs TRBV4-2 and TRBJ2-2; the D is unclear. The ends were cut back, 0 bases at V and 7 bases at J, with 21 bases in the middle. Germline-derived CDR1 and CDR2 are LGHNA and YNFKEQ. CDR3 size: 18 residues. The CDR3 DNA reads TGTGCCAGCAGCCAAGAGCCGCAGCAGTTAGGGTTCAGCGGGGAGCTGTTTTTT. As protein: CASSQEPQQLGFSGELFF.

This chain links TRBV7-2 with TRBJ2-7; D gene uncertain. CDR3 length equals 14 residues. Germline assignment: CDR1 SGHTA and CDR2 FQGNSA. V gave up 5 bases and J gave up 2 bases, with 13 bases separating them. The CDR3 is CASSRPPDPYEQYF. The CDR3 DNA sequence: TGTGCCAGCAGCCGTCCCCCAGACCCCTACGAGCAGTACTTC.

The chain carries TRBV14 and TRBJ1-2; unclear D gene. Germline lookup yields CDR1 SGHDN and CDR2 FVKESK. V was trimmed by 4 bases and J by 8 bases, leaving 20 bases between them. This CDR3 has 15 amino acids. The CDR3 DNA reads TGTGCCAGCAGCCCCCGACACCATATGACGACGGGCTACACCTTC. Translated: CASSPRHHMTTGYTF. The full variable domain, in which reference TRBV14 and TRBJ1-2 provide the parts outside the CDR3, is EAGVTQFPSHSVIEKGQTVTLRCDPISGHDNLYWYRRVMGKEIKFLLHFVKESKQDESGMPNNRFLAERTGGTYSTLKVQPAELEDSGVYFCASSPRHHMTTGYTFGSGTRLTVV.